One and the same sample provided the 21 T cell receptor beta chains below, sequenced in a study of T cell repertoires and HLA-DP antigens (dated 2018 in TCRdb). Antigens of these TCRs are unknown. The method behind the library was the immunoSEQ multiplex PCR assay. The table was pulled from immuneACCESS by TCRdb, which kept in-frame rearrangements only. Such tables lose some clones; where checked, under half of the loss comes from unresolved V genes, and the rest has no known cause. In all, the sample holds over 60,000 clones, and around 80% of those were seen once. Around 1.4% of the sample is taken by the ten largest. The sequencing input was CD4+ T cells from PBMCs. These receptors all stem from a man aged 55 to 70 in good health and CMV-seronegative.

The chain recombines TRBV2 with TRBJ1-5; TRBD1 might be the D (6 bases). Per germline, CDR1 SNHLY and CDR2 FYNNEI. The CDR3 has 14 residues. Trimming left V 2 bases short and J 5 bases short, with 10 bases between. CDR3: CASSETTGYQPQHF. Written as DNA, the CDR3 is TGTGCCAGCAGTGAAACGACAGGCTATCAGCCCCAGCATTTT.

The CDR3: CASMGTYNEKLFF. The CDR3 coding sequence is TGTGCCAGCATGGGGACTTATAATGAAAAACTGTTTTTT. This chain uses TRBV25-1 with TRBJ1-4; a possible D gene is TRBD1 (5 bases). Per germline, CDR1 MGHDK and CDR2 SYGVNS. V dropped 7 bases and J dropped 4 bases, with 10 bases sitting between them. The CDR3 is 13 residues long.

This rearrangement joins TRBV10-2 to TRBJ2-7; possibly TRBD1 for D (6 bases). The CDR3 totals 14 residues. Germline V CDR1 and CDR2: WSHSY, SAAADI. The ends were cut back, 4 bases at V and 3 bases at J, with 13 bases in the middle. CDR3 region: CASSGGGAIYEQYF. In DNA form, the CDR3 reads TGCGCCAGCAGTGGTGGGGGCGCGATCTACGAGCAGTACTTC.

The chain employs TRBV7-2 and TRBJ1-6, with D unclear. CDR3 length equals 15 residues. The germline V and J ends were trimmed by 2 bases and 7 bases, with 12 bases remaining between them. From germline, CDR1 is SGHTA and CDR2 FQGNSA. The CDR3 loop is CASSLMFSGNSPLHF. DNA of the CDR3: TGTGCCAGCAGCTTAATGTTTTCGGGGAATTCACCCCTCCACTTT.

J is TRBJ2-1 and V is TRBV6-1; 15 positions agree with TRBD2. The CDR3 is made up of 16 amino acids. Germline V CDR1 and CDR2: MNHNS, SASEGT. Trimming took 4 bases from V and 4 from J; bases not matched to a gene: 2. Written as DNA, the CDR3 is TGTGCCAGCAGTGCCGGGACTAGCGGGGGGTACAATGAGCAGTTCTTC. Amino acid sequence: CASSAGTSGGYNEQFF.

CDR3 amino acids: CASSPRRALNTGELFF. The CDR3 DNA reads as TGTGCCAGTAGTCCGAGGAGGGCCCTAAACACCGGGGAGCTGTTTTTT. The chain links TRBV19 to TRBJ2-2, with D perhaps matching TRBD2 (6 bases). The germline gives CDR1 LNHDA, CDR2 SQIVND (reference sequence). CDR3 size: 16 residues. Trimming stripped 5 bases from V and 2 bases from J, with 15 bases between.

This chain links TRBV2 with TRBJ2-3, with D maybe TRBD2 (7 bases). The CDR3 covers 16 residues. The germline V gene has CDR1 SNHLY and CDR2 FYNNEI. The ends were cut back, 4 bases at V and 3 bases at J, with 17 bases in the middle. The chain's CDR3 is CASSAESGRGTDTQYF. The CDR3 nucleotides are TGTGCCAGCAGTGCGGAGTCGGGGAGGGGGACAGATACGCAGTATTTT.

V usage is TRBV10-3 and J usage is TRBJ2-5; possibly TRBD2 for D (7 bases). CDR1 and CDR2 (germline): ENHRY, SYGVKD. The CDR3 has 17 amino acids. V was trimmed by 4 bases and J by 5 bases, leaving 23 bases between them. The CDR3 sequence: CAISGPEGGGAGETQYF. The DNA of the CDR3 is TGTGCCATCAGTGGCCCGGAGGGGGGAGGGGCCGGGGAGACCCAGTACTTC.

This clone was counted at least ten times. This sequence joins TRBV30 and TRBJ1-2; 7 bases are shared with TRBD1. Germline CDR1 reads GTSNPN; CDR2 reads SVGIG (reference sequence). The CDR3 runs 14 residues. Trimming cost V 2 bases and J 4 bases; bases outside gene matches: 7. The CDR3 loop reads CAWSNDRAVYGYTF. The CDR3 nucleotides read TGTGCCTGGAGTAACGACAGGGCTGTCTATGGCTACACCTTC.

A note on this clone: The junction shows a germline mismatch at one end, possibly a read error. The chain carries TRBV9 and TRBJ2-1; TRBD2 matches 13 bases. Germline V gene lookup returns CDR1 SGDLS and CDR2 YYNGEE. The CDR3 runs to 15 residues. CDR3 sequence (DNA): TGTGCCAGCAGCGCAACTAGCGGGGGGGCCAAATTGATGGTCTTC. Translating gives CASSATSGGAKLMVF.

The chain uses TRBV6-1 and TRBJ1-6; D possibly corresponds to TRBD1 (5 bases). V lost 2 bases and J 2 bases, leaving 10 bases between the germline ends. Looked up from germline, CDR1 is MNHNS and CDR2 is SASEGT. The CDR3 is 16 amino acids. The CDR3 spells CASSETGEPYNSPLHF. The CDR3 DNA sequence: TGTGCCAGCAGTGAAACGGGGGAGCCCTATAATTCACCCCTCCACTTT.

CDR3 DNA sequence: TGTGCCAGCAGCTTAGCGCCCAATCAGCCCCAGCATTTT. Residues: CASSLAPNQPQHF. This rearrangement joins TRBV7-2 to TRBJ1-5, with D hard to call. CDR1 SGHTA and CDR2 FQGNSA come from the germline V gene. The CDR3 spans 13 residues. Trimming pared 0 bases from V and 3 bases from J, leaving 3 bases between.

J is TRBJ2-2 and V is TRBV7-2, with D maybe TRBD1 (6 bases). The length of the CDR3 is 15 residues. V was shortened by 5 bases and J by 2 bases, with 12 bases between the two germline ends. CDR1 is SGHTA, CDR2 FQGNSA, per germline. In nucleotides, the CDR3 is TGTGCCAGCAGCATACAGGGCGTTAACACCGGGGAGCTGTTTTTT. This translates into CASSIQGVNTGELFF.

This rearrangement joins TRBV19 to TRBJ1-4; 7 bases fit TRBD1. Germline CDR1 reads LNHDA; CDR2 reads SQIVND (reference sequence). The length of the CDR3 is 16 residues. Trimming at V came to 7 bases and at J to 7 bases, leaving 15 bases not matched to a gene. The CDR3 DNA reads TGTGCCAGTATGGACGGACCTCAGGGGGGCGGTGAAAAACTGTTTTTT. It yields the protein CASMDGPQGGGEKLFF.

CDR3 sequence (DNA): TGTGCCAGCAGCGTAGGTGTAGCAGCATACACAGATACGCAGTATTTT. This codes for CASSVGVAAYTDTQYF. The chain has TRBV9 and TRBJ2-3; no reliable D call. This CDR3 is 16 amino acids long. Germline V CDR1 and CDR2: SGDLS, YYNGEE. The ends were cut back, 0 bases at V and 2 bases at J, with 13 bases in the middle.

The chain recombines TRBV7-2 with TRBJ1-1; 9 nucleotides align to TRBD1. CDR3 size: 15 residues. Trimming cost V 1 base and J 3 bases; bases outside gene matches: 3. Looked up from germline, CDR1 is SGHTA and CDR2 is FQGNSA. The CDR3 protein is CASSLGTGAYTEAFF. CDR3 nucleotide sequence: TGTGCCAGCAGCTTAGGGACAGGGGCTTACACTGAAGCTTTCTTT.

CDR3 region: CASRPFGQGLEAFF. The CDR3 nucleotides are TGTGCCAGCAGGCCGTTCGGACAGGGCCTTGAAGCTTTCTTT. V and J are TRBV7-2 and TRBJ1-1; 8 positions match TRBD1. Germline loops: CDR1 SGHTA, CDR2 FQGNSA. J lost 7 bases, V lost 6 bases, and 10 bases had no gene match. The CDR3 contains 14 residues.

This rearrangement joins TRBV7-3 to TRBJ1-1; a weak D match, TRBD1 (6 bases). There are 13 residues in the CDR3. Trimming removed 8 bases from V and 6 bases from J, with 16 bases in between. Per germline, CDR1 SGHTA and CDR2 FQGTGA. The CDR3 reads CASLTTGGPEAFF. CDR3 sequence (DNA): TGTGCCAGCCTGACCACGGGGGGGCCTGAAGCTTTCTTT. The complete variable domain, with remaining parts taken from reference TRBV7-3 and TRBJ1-1, reads GAGVSQTPSNKVTEKGKYVELRCDPISGHTALYWYRQSLGQGPEFLIYFQGTGAADDSGLPNDRFFAVRPEGSVSTLKIQRTERGDSAVYLCASLTTGGPEAFFGQGTRLTVV.

The genes are TRBV5-4 and TRBJ1-2; 7 nucleotides line up with TRBD1. Unmatched junction bases numbered 5, after V lost 0 bases and J lost 3 bases. CDR1 SGHNT and CDR2 YYREEE come from the germline V gene (reference sequence). The CDR3 has 15 residues. The CDR3 nucleotides read TGTGCCAGCAGCTTGGGGGGGACAGCCGACTATGGCTACACCTTC. It is translated as CASSLGGTADYGYTF.

This sequence joins TRBV28 and TRBJ1-2; D is uncertain. Per germline, CDR1 MDHEN and CDR2 SYDVKM. The CDR3 consists of 13 residues. V gave up 2 bases and J gave up 7 bases, with 11 bases separating them. The CDR3 nucleotides are TGTGCCAGCAGTTTAGGTACCCCAGGTGGCTACACCTTC. It translates to CASSLGTPGGYTF.

This clone was counted only a few times. The rearrangement uses TRBV4-1 and TRBJ2-1; the D gene is possibly TRBD2 (6 bases). Trimming left V 4 bases short and J 9 bases short, with 22 bases between. Germline loops: CDR1 MGHRA, CDR2 YSYEKL. The CDR3 spans 16 residues. This chain's CDR3 is CASSPLRLVRDPEQFF. As DNA, the CDR3 is TGCGCCAGCAGCCCATTACGACTAGTTCGAGATCCTGAGCAGTTCTTC.